This TCR beta chain originates from a study of blood T cells in healthy people across ages. Whole-study results and caveats: Across the age range, TCR beta diversity per million T cells fell in a roughly linear way.

With regard to this clonotype: Its cognate antigen is unknown. A junction boundary mismatches the germline segment, possibly from a read error.

The CDR3 totals 14 residues. From germline, CDR1 is MNHEY and CDR2 SVGAGI. Then a second PCR, running roughly 7 to 12 cycles, was carried out with a sample-barcoded 5' primer and a J-beta primer mix. TCRdb analysed the 5' RACE reads with MiXCR anew, one entry per CDR3 protein. The table lists approximately 730,000 distinct CDR3 sequences, 40% to 65% of them singletons. J is TRBJ1-2 and V is TRBV6-5, with TRBD1 identical over 7 bases. This TCR was recovered from a man of 80 years or more in good health. The sequenced material came from blood. The CDR3 reads CANSSQGGAEGYTF. In nucleotides, the CDR3 is TGTGCCAACAGTTCCCAGGGGGGGGCGGAGGGCTACACCTTC.